This TCR beta chain was profiled in a study of blood T cell repertoires in COVID-19. Clones were read by immunoSEQ multiplex PCR, and TCRdb kept only the in-frame ones, dropping some. The sample lists about 300,000 clones; about nine tenths were seen once. Enrollees, roughly 18 to 89 years old, lived in 24 US areas. This clone was counted a single time. The CDR3 sequence is 14 residues long. The germline gives CDR1 SNHLY, CDR2 FYNNEI. Trimming cost V 6 bases and J 0 bases, with 8 bases left between them. Sequencing was performed on PBMCs or T cells enriched from blood (not recorded which). The receptor's source is a woman aged 18-35 years who had recovered from COVID-19. The J gene is TRBJ2-2, the V gene TRBV2; D perhaps matches TRBD2 (6 bases). CDR3: CASRSGSNTGELFF. CDR3 sequence (DNA): TGTGCCAGCAGGAGCGGGTCGAACACCGGGGAGCTGTTTTTT.